This section outlines one T cell receptor beta chain sequence together with its context. Its antigen remains unknown. The CDR3 consists of 17 residues. V lost 7 bases to trimming and J lost 6 bases; unmatched junction nucleotides: 16. Germline assignment: CDR1 SGHTA and CDR2 FQGNSA. The data derive from a study of T cell repertoires in cytomegalovirus infection. Study as a whole: Indications came from public TCR beta signatures; they pointed to CMV infection and to a matching HLA type. Study results and caveats: CMV-specific TCR beta clonotypes restricted by HLA-C were the ones dominating the ex vivo response. Cumulative frequency of public TCR beta families picked out carriers of CMV plus the relevant HLA.

From the reads, TCRdb called clonotypes with MiXCR, one entry per CDR3 protein. The table includes some 130,000 distinct CDR3 sequences, about 24% detected once. This chain links TRBV7-2 with TRBJ2-7; 12 nucleotides agree with TRBD1. The receptor's source is a human donor in good health (CMV status not recorded). Some clones in this sample may be carry-over from other donors' samples. The sequenced sample was PBMCs, sequenced either directly or after in vitro stimulation (not recorded which). CDR3 region: CASNGGQGAGIQAEQYF. The DNA of the CDR3 is TGTGCCAGCAACGGGGGACAGGGGGCGGGCATCCAAGCCGAGCAGTACTTC.